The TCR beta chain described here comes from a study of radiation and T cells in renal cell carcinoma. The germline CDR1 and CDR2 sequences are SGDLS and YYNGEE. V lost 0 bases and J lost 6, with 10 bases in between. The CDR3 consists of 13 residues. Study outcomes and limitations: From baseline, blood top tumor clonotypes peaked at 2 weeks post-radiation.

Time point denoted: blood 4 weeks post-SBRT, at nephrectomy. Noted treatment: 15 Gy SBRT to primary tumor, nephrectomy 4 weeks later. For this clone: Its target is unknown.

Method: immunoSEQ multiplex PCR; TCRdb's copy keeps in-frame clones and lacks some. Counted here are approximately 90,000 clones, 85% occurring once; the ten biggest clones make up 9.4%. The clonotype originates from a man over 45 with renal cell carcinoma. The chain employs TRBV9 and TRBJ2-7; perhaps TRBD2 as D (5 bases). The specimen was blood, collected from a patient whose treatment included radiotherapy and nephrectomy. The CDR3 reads CASSVATGSEQYF. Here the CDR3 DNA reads TGTGCCAGCAGCGTAGCTACGGGGTCCGAGCAGTACTTC.